This entry concerns a single TCR beta chain. Trimming stripped 7 bases from V and 4 bases from J, with 17 bases between. CDR3 length: 14 amino acids. Germline CDR1 and CDR2: SGHTA and FQGNSA. The authors reverse transcribed 0.5 to 1 ug RNA with random hexamers. TCRdb recomputed calls from the immunoSEQ multiplex PCR reads with MiXCR, one row per CDR3 protein. The top ten clones hold more than 0.095% of a sample with 100,000 to 150,000 distinct CDR3 sequences, 90% to 95% of them seen once. These data originate in a study of CD8 T cells in Susac syndrome. This receptor was obtained from a human donor in good health. The sequencing input was CD4+ T cells from PBMCs. The chain couples TRBV7-2 to TRBJ2-7; TRBD2 might be the D (6 bases). The CDR3 spells CASTNFGGRYEQYF. CDR3 sequence (DNA): TGTGCCAGCACGAACTTCGGGGGACGGTACGAGCAGTACTTC.